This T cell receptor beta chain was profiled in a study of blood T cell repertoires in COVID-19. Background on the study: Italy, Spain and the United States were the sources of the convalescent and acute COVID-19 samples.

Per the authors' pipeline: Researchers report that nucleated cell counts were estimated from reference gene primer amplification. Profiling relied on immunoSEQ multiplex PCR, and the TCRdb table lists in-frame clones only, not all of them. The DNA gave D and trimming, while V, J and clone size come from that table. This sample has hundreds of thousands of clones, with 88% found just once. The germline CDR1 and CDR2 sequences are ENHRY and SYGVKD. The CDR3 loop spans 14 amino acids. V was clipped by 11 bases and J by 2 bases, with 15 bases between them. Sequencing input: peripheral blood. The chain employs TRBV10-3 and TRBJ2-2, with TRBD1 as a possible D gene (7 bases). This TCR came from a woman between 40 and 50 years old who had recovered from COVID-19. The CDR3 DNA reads TGTGCCTCTGCGGGGACAGTAAACACCGGGGAGCTGTTTTTT. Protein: CASAGTVNTGELFF.